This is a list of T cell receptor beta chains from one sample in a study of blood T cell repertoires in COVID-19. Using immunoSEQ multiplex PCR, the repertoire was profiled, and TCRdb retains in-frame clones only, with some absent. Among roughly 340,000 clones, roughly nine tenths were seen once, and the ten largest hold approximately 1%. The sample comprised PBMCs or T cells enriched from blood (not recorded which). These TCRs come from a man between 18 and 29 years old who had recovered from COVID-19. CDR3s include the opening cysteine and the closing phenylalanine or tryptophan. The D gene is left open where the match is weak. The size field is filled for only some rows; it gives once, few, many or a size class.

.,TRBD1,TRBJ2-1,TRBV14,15,CASSHMGQGDNEQFF,TGTGCCAGCAGCCACATGGGACAGGGAGACAATGAGCAGTTCTTC
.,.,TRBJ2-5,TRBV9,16,CASSLPLAGYQETQYF,TGTGCCAGCAGCCTCCCACTTGCGGGGTACCAAGAGACCCAGTACTTC
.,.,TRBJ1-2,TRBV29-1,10,CSVERGGYTF,TGCAGCGTTGAAAGGGGTGGCTACACCTTC
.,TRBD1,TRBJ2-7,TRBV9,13,CASSGQGQDEQYF,TGTGCCAGCAGCGGACAGGGACAGGACGAGCAGTACTTC
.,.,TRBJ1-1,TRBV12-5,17,CASGLAAGLVRWTEAFF,TGTGCTAGTGGTTTGGCAGCAGGGTTGGTGAGATGGACTGAAGCTTTCTTT
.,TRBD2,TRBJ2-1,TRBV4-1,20,CASSRSGTSGRYPTYNEQFF,TGCGCCAGCAGCCGATCCGGGACTAGCGGGAGGTACCCGACCTACAATGAGCAGTTCTTC
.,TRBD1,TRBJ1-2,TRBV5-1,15,CASSRTDRVGYGYTF,TGCGCCAGCAGCCGGACGGACAGGGTCGGATATGGCTACACCTTC
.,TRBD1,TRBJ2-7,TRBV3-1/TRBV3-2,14,CASSRDRAAYEQYF,TGTGCCAGCAGTCGCGACAGGGCGGCCTACGAGCAGTACTTC
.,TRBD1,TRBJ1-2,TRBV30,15,CAWSVNRGHNYGYTF,TGTGCCTGGAGTGTAAACAGGGGGCATAACTATGGCTACACCTTC
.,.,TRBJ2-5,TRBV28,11,CASSRGETQYF,TGTGCCAGCAGTCGGGGAGAGACCCAGTACTTC
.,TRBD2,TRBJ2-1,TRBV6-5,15,CASTLALSSYNEQFF,TGTGCCAGCACACTAGCGTTGAGCTCCTACAATGAGCAGTTCTTC
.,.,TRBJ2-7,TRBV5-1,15,CASSLVGERRYEQYF,TGCGCCAGCAGCTTGGTCGGGGAACGGCGCTACGAGCAGTACTTC
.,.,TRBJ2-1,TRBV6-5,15,CASSYEHSSYNEQFF,TGTGCCAGCAGTTACGAGCACAGCTCCTACAATGAGCAGTTCTTC
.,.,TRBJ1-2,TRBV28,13,CASSLQGKYGYTF,TGTGCCAGCAGTTTGCAGGGGAAGTATGGCTACACCTTC
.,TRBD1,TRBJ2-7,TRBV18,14,CASSPNSGGYEQYF,TGTGCCAGCTCACCTAACTCAGGGGGCTACGAGCAGTACTTC
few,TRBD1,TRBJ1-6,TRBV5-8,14,CASGRTGGNSPLHF,TGTGCCAGCGGGAGGACAGGGGGCAATTCACCCCTCCACTTT
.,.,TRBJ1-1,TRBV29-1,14,CSVHPGGLNTEAFF,TGCAGCGTTCACCCGGGGGGTTTGAACACTGAAGCTTTCTTT
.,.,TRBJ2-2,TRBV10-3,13,CAIRAGNTGELFF,TGTGCCATCAGGGCGGGGAACACCGGGGAGCTGTTTTTT
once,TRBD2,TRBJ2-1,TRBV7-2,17,CASSLYRRLASYNEQFF,TGTGCCAGCAGCTTATACCGAAGACTAGCCTCCTACAATGAGCAGTTCTTC
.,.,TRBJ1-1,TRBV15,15,CATSRDTVLNTEAFF,TGTGCCACCAGCAGAGATACAGTCCTGAACACTGAAGCTTTCTTT
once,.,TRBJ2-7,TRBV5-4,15,CASSLAGGSHYEQYF,TGTGCCAGCAGCTTGGCCGGTGGGAGCCACTACGAGCAGTACTTC
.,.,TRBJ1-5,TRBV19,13,CASSIRKHQPQHF,TGTGCCAGTAGTATCCGAAAGCATCAGCCCCAGCATTTT
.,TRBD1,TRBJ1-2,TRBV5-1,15,CASSPRTGGAGGYTF,TGCGCCAGCAGCCCCCGGACAGGGGGCGCGGGGGGCTACACCTTC
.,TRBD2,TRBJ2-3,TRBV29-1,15,CSVVRTSAYTDTQYF,TGCAGCGTTGTAAGGACTAGCGCCTACACAGATACGCAGTATTTT
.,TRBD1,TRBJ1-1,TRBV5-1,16,CASSPGQGAAHTEAFF,TGCGCCAGCAGCCCTGGACAGGGGGCAGCCCACACTGAAGCTTTCTTT
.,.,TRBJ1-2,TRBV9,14,CASSGAIANYGYTF,TGTGCCAGCAGCGGGGCAATAGCTAACTATGGCTACACCTTC
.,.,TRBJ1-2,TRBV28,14,CASSLGRDIYGYTF,TGTGCCAGCAGTTTGGGCAGGGATATCTATGGCTACACCTTC
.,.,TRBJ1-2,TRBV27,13,CASSLNRADGYTF,TGTGCCAGCAGTTTAAACAGGGCGGATGGCTACACCTTC
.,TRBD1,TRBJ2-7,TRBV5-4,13,CASSPGQSYEQYF,TGTGCCAGCAGCCCGGGACAGTCCTACGAGCAGTACTTC
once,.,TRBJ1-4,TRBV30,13,CAWSVGPNEKLFF,TGTGCCTGGAGTGTCGGTCCTAATGAAAAACTGTTTTTT
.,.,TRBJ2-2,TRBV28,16,CASIRSGSGGTGELFF,TGTGCCAGCATTAGGAGCGGGTCGGGTGGCACCGGGGAGCTGTTTTTT
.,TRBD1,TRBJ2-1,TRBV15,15,CATSRAGTGYNEQFF,TGTGCCACCAGCAGGGCCGGGACAGGGTACAATGAGCAGTTCTTC
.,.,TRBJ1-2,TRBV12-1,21,CASSLEQEWLSSGANNYGYTF,TGTGCCAGCAGCCTCGAGCAGGAATGGTTAAGTAGTGGGGCTAATAACTATGGCTACACCTTC
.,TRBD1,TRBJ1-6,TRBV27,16,CASSLDRDSYNSPLHF,TGTGCCAGCAGCCTGGACAGGGACTCCTATAATTCACCCCTCCACTTT
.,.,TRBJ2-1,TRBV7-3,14,CASSFGGSYNEQFF,TGTGCCAGCAGCTTCGGGGGATCCTACAATGAGCAGTTCTTC
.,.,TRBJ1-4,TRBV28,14,CAIHPGSVNEKLFF,TGTGCCATCCACCCGGGGAGCGTTAATGAAAAACTGTTTTTT
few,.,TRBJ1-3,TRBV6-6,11,CALRAGNTIYF,TGTGCCCTGCGGGCGGGGAACACCATATATTTT
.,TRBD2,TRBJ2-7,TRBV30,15,CAWREGTSGSDEQYF,TGTGCCTGGAGAGAGGGGACTAGCGGGAGCGACGAGCAGTACTTC
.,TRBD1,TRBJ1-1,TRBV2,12,CASSGTGAEAFF,TGTGCCAGCAGCGGGACAGGGGCTGAAGCTTTCTTT
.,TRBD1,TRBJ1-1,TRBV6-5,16,CASSYSGTVMNTEAFF,TGTGCCAGCAGTTACTCCGGGACAGTCATGAACACTGAAGCTTTCTTT